This T cell receptor beta chain was profiled in a study of vaccination effects on CD4 cells after COVID-19. Using viral peptide pools, the ViraFEST assay grew out antigen-specific CD4+ T cells prior to sequencing. With roughly nine days of culture completed, CD4+ T cells were isolated. BNT162b2 vaccine or mRNA-1273 vaccine was given to participants in two doses. Profiling relied on immunoSEQ multiplex PCR, and the TCRdb table lists in-frame clones only, not all of them. The sample lists approximately 16,000 clones; approximately 68% were seen once. Germline-derived CDR1 and CDR2 are SGHTA and FQGNSA. Trimming at V came to 8 bases and at J to 5 bases, leaving 6 bases not matched to a gene. The length of the CDR3 is 14 residues. Worth noting for this clone: Antigen specificity is unknown.

Sequencing was performed on CD4+ T cells from PBMCs cultured with HCoV-NL63 spike peptides, taken after COVID-19 vaccination. The receptor's source is a human donor who received a COVID-19 vaccine. This chain joins TRBV7-2 and TRBJ2-2, with TRBD2 matching over 9 bases. CDR3 nucleotides: TGTGCCAGCGTTAGCGGGAGTGGGACCGGGGAGCTGTTTTTT. Residues: CASVSGSGTGELFF.